The table lists the clone carrying this T cell receptor beta chain with a few counts. Its cognate antigen is unknown. PCR involved 60 Vbeta and 13 Jbeta primers. Produced via immunoSEQ multiplex PCR; TCRdb's table is partial and in-frame only. The sample holds about 200,000 clones, around 77% seen once. The sample originates from a study of cytomegalovirus exposure and HLA in healthy donors. Study in general: Earlier findings included about 120 million unique TCR beta sequences obtained from 150 million to 200 million T cells. Broader study findings: Among TCR beta chains, those listed as cytomegalovirus-associated numbered 164. From TCR beta sequences, most subjects' HLA-A and HLA-B alleles were reportedly predicted accurately. What a later analysis reportedly showed was that an Asian-associated ancestry cluster had fewer N-insertions than the approximately 700-donor mean.

Per the germline V gene, CDR1 is SNHLY and CDR2 is FYNNEI. Trimming removed 6 bases from V and 7 bases from J; junction bases left unmatched: 10. The CDR3 sequence is 14 residues long. J is TRBJ1-2 and V is TRBV2; 8 positions match TRBD1. The clonotype originates from a woman aged 25 to 39 in good health and CMV-seronegative. Sequenced: PBMCs. The CDR3 DNA sequence: TGTGCCAGCAGGAAACTGCAGGGGGCGCCTGGCTACACCTTC. It translates to CASRKLQGAPGYTF. The whole variable domain, remainder taken from reference TRBV2 and TRBJ1-2, is EPEVTQTPSHQVTQMGQEVILRCVPISNHLYFYWYRQILGQKVEFLVSFYNNEISEKSEIFDDQFSVERPDGSNFTLKIRSTKLEDSAMYFCASRKLQGAPGYTFGSGTRLTVV.